These 18 T cell receptor beta chains were all obtained from the same sample, sequenced in a study of T cells in Graves' hyperthyroidism and ophthalmopathy. The TCR beta CDR3 regions underwent amplification using RNA transcripts as the source. RT-PCR in the first round (using the HTBI primer set) targeted the TCR CDR3. TCRdb re-analysed the multiplex PCR reads in MiXCR, keeping a single row per CDR3 protein. The table records about 420,000 distinct CDR3 sequences, approximately 14% of them present only once. The sample was blood. These TCRs come from a young woman with Graves' hyperthyroidism.

This clonotype was found many times. The chain links TRBV20-1 to TRBJ2-7; TRBD1 matches 8 bases. Germline-derived CDR1 and CDR2 are DFQATT and SNEGSKA (reference sequence). V shed 0 bases and J 5 bases; nucleotides not matched to a gene: 9. The CDR3 spans 15 residues. The CDR3 loop is CSARDSRQGIHEQYF. The CDR3 DNA reads TGCAGTGCTAGAGATTCGCGACAGGGGATCCACGAGCAGTACTTC.

V gene TRBV7-2 combines with J gene TRBJ2-7, with 9 bases matching TRBD1. The germline V gene encodes CDR1 SGHTA and CDR2 FQGNSA. J was trimmed by 5 bases and V by 5 bases; bases with no gene match: 7. CDR3 length: 14 amino acids. CDR3 in amino acids: CASSGGQGRDEQYF. The DNA of the CDR3 is TGTGCCAGCAGCGGGGGACAGGGTCGCGACGAGCAGTACTTC.

This rearrangement joins TRBV27 to TRBJ2-7; the D gene could be TRBD1 or TRBD2 (6 bases each). The V and J ends lost 3 bases and 3 bases respectively, with 18 bases between them. CDR1 MNHEY and CDR2 SMNVEV come from the germline V gene (reference sequence). CDR3 length: 16 amino acids. The chain's CDR3 is CASSFDRSWGLYEQYF. In DNA, the CDR3 is TGTGCCAGCAGTTTTGACAGGAGCTGGGGACTCTACGAGCAGTACTTC.

The sample holds a few counts of this clonotype. This chain joins TRBV29-1 and TRBJ1-5, with D unclear. Deletions cut 4 bases from V and 0 bases from J, with 10 bases between. The CDR3 is 14 residues long. Germline CDR1 is SQVTM and CDR2 is ANQGSEA. DNA of the CDR3: TGCAGCGTTGCCGGCACCTATAGCAATCAGCCCCAGCATTTT. Translation gives CSVAGTYSNQPQHF.

This clonotype was found many times. The chain joins TRBV14 to TRBJ1-2, with no clear D. There are 13 residues in the CDR3. V was clipped by 1 base and J by 4 bases, with 7 bases between them. Germline-derived CDR1 and CDR2 are SGHDN and FVKESK. The CDR3 bases are TGTGCCAGCAGCCAAGCACCAGGCTATGGCTACACCTTC. It specifies CASSQAPGYGYTF.

This clonotype has a handful of counts. The rearrangement links TRBV5-5 to TRBJ2-7; D possibly matches TRBD1 or TRBD2 (5 bases each). This CDR3 has 16 amino acids. V lost 3 bases and J lost 0, with 16 bases in between. In germline, CDR1 is SGHKS, CDR2 YYEKEE (reference sequence). CDR3 in amino acids: CASSYSGTSFSYEQYF. In nucleotides, the CDR3 is TGTGCCAGCAGCTACTCCGGGACCTCATTCTCCTACGAGCAGTACTTC.

In this sample, this clonotype turned up many times. The V gene is TRBV20-1, the J gene TRBJ2-1; TRBD2 matches at 10 bases. The CDR3 extends over 14 amino acids. Trimming at V came to 2 bases and at J to 5 bases, leaving 3 bases not matched to a gene. In germline, CDR1 is DFQATT, CDR2 SNEGSKA (reference sequence). The CDR3 DNA reads as TGCAGTGCTAGACGGACTAGCGGCAACAATGAGCAGTTCTTC. This gives the protein CSARRTSGNNEQFF.

At least ten counts were recorded for this clonotype. The chain links TRBV2 to TRBJ1-5; D might be TRBD1 (6 bases). V lost 4 bases and J 0 bases, leaving 16 bases between the germline ends. The CDR3 covers 17 residues. CDR1 is SNHLY, CDR2 FYNNEI, per germline. CDR3 protein: CASSAVRGRYSNQPQHF. CDR3 sequence (DNA): TGTGCCAGCAGTGCCGTCAGGGGTCGATATAGCAATCAGCCCCAGCATTTT.

J is TRBJ2-2 and V is TRBV29-1; D uncertain. Germline CDR1 SQVTM, CDR2 ANQGSEA. The V gene lost 5 bases and the J gene lost 2 bases, with 6 bases spanning the gap. This CDR3 region has 12 residues. CDR3: CSVSDNTGELFF. CDR3 DNA sequence: TGCAGCGTTTCCGATAACACCGGGGAGCTGTTTTTT.

This clonotype was detected only a few times. This chain links TRBV9 with TRBJ2-1, with TRBD2 matching over 10 bases. The V gene's germline CDR1 is SGDLS and CDR2 YYNGEE. CDR3 length: 16 residues. Unmatched junction bases numbered 7, after V lost 3 bases and J lost 4 bases. For the CDR3, the DNA is TGTGCCAGCAGCGGATATAGCGGGAGGAATTACAATGAGCAGTTCTTC. Translation: CASSGYSGRNYNEQFF.

In this sample, this clonotype turned up many times. The chain carries TRBV20-1 and TRBJ2-1, with D perhaps matching TRBD1 (6 bases). Germline loops: CDR1 DFQATT, CDR2 SNEGSKA (reference sequence). The CDR3 has 14 residues. Trimming removed 5 bases at V and 9 bases at J, with 20 bases between. CDR3 region: CSAYITTGIGEQFF. In DNA, the CDR3 is TGCAGTGCTTATATAACCACAGGGATCGGTGAGCAGTTCTTC.

This clonotype appeared many times. The chain has TRBV7-8 and TRBJ1-1; D remains ambiguous. Germline V lookup: CDR1 SGHVS, CDR2 FQNEAQ. V was trimmed by 4 bases and J by 5 bases, leaving 11 bases between them. This CDR3 comprises 13 residues. The CDR3 is CASSSFLRTEAFF. CDR3 DNA: TGTGCCAGCAGCTCTTTCTTGAGGACTGAAGCTTTCTTT.

This clonotype was seen at least ten times. The V and J genes are TRBV4-1 and TRBJ1-3; D remains unclear. Germline V lookup: CDR1 MGHRA, CDR2 YSYEKL. Trimming took 1 base from V and 0 from J, leaving 10 bases between them. CDR3 length: 16 amino acids. CDR3 amino acids: CASSQVISFSGNTIYF. In nucleotides, the CDR3 is TGCGCCAGCAGCCAAGTGATCAGTTTCTCTGGAAACACCATATATTTT.

This clonotype was detected many times. V usage is TRBV18 and J usage is TRBJ1-4; D unclear. Germline V lookup: CDR1 KGHSH, CDR2 LQKENI. Trimming stripped 3 bases from V and 7 bases from J, with 12 bases between. This CDR3 comprises 14 residues. This CDR3 reads CASSPPDGSEKLFF. In DNA, the CDR3 is TGTGCCAGCTCACCCCCTGATGGAAGTGAAAAACTGTTTTTT.

This clonotype was picked up a small number of times. The J gene is TRBJ2-7, the V gene TRBV15; TRBD1 matches at 7 bases. The CDR3 runs 15 residues. From germline, CDR1 is LNHNV and CDR2 YYDKDF (reference sequence). V was pared by 8 bases and J by 0 bases, with 10 bases of the junction left unmatched. The CDR3 bases are TGTGCCACCCGGAAAGGGTCAGGGGGCTCCTACGAGCAGTACTTC. Encoded protein: CATRKGSGGSYEQYF.

This clonotype was detected many times. The chain joins TRBV13 to TRBJ1-2; 10 bases agree with TRBD1. Germline CDR1 is PRHDT and CDR2 is FYEKMQ (reference sequence). J gave up 2 bases and V 4 bases, and 4 bases lay outside the gene matches. This CDR3 comprises 15 residues. The CDR3, as DNA: TGTGCCAGCAGCTCCTCGACAGGGGGCAACTATGGCTACACCTTC. This sequence encodes CASSSSTGGNYGYTF.

In its sample, this clonotype was seen many times. This chain links TRBV7-9 with TRBJ1-2; D not resolved. This CDR3 is built from 14 residues. Per germline, CDR1 SEHNR and CDR2 FQNEAQ (reference sequence). The V end lost 5 bases, the J end lost 0 bases, and 10 bases lay between the germline ends. The CDR3 nucleotides are TGTGCCAGCAGCGATTGGACGTCTAACTATGGCTACACCTTC. The encoded protein is CASSDWTSNYGYTF.

Many counts were recorded for this clonotype. The gene calls are TRBV30 and TRBJ1-2; D not resolved. The CDR3 extends over 12 amino acids. Germline V CDR1 and CDR2: GTSNPN, SVGIG (reference sequence). V was trimmed by 3 bases and J by 1 base, leaving 6 bases between them. CDR3 coding DNA: TGTGCCTGGAGGTATCATAACTATGGCTACACCTTC. Its protein product is CAWRYHNYGYTF.